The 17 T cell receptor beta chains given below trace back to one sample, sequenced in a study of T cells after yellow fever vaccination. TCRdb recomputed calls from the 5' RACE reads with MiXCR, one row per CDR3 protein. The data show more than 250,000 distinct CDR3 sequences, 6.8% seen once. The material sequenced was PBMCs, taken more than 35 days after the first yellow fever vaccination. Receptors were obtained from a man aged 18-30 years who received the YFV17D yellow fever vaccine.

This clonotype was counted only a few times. The CDR3 coding sequence is TGCGCCAGCAGCTTGGGGGGGGCGTACCAAGAGACCCAGTACTTC. Protein sequence: CASSLGGAYQETQYF. The rearrangement uses TRBV5-1 and TRBJ2-5; D could derive from TRBD1 or TRBD2 (6 bases each). The CDR3 is 15 amino acids. Germline V gene data show CDR1 as SGHRS and CDR2 as YFSETQ. Between the trimmed V and J ends, which lost 0 bases and 0 bases, there was a span of 9 bases.

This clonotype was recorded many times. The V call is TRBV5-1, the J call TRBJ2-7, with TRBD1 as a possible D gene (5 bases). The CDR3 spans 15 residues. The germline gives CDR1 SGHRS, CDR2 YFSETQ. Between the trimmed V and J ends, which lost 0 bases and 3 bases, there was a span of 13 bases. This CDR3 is CASSLVPGPNYEQYV. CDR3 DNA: TGCGCCAGCAGCTTGGTCCCAGGGCCAAACTACGAGCAGTACGTC.

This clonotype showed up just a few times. The CDR3 reads CSASKGGTGGFGEQFF. The CDR3 DNA reads TGCAGTGCTAGTAAAGGCGGGACAGGAGGATTTGGTGAGCAGTTCTTC. The rearrangement links TRBV20-1 to TRBJ2-1; 8 bases map to TRBD1. Germline V gene sequence: CDR1 DFQATT, CDR2 SNEGSKA (reference sequence). There are 16 residues in the CDR3. The V gene end was trimmed by 3 bases and the J gene end by 9 bases; junction bases not matched to a gene: 16.

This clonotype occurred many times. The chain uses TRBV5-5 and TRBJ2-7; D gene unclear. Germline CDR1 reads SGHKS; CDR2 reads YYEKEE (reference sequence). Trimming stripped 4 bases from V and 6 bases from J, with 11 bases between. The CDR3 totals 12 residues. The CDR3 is CASSQLPSEQYF. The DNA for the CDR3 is TGTGCCAGCAGCCAACTACCATCCGAGCAGTACTTC. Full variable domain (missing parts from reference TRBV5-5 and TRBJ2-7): DAGVTQSPTHLIKTRGQQVTLRCSPISGHKSVSWYQQVLGQGPQFIFQYYEKEERGRGNFPDRFSARQFPNYSSELNVNALLLGDSALYLCASSQLPSEQYFGPGTRLTVT.

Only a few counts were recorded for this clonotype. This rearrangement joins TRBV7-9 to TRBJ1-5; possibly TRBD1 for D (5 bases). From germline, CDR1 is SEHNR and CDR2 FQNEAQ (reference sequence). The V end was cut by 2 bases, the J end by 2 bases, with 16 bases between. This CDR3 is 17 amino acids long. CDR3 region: CASSLYNYGGGNQPQHF. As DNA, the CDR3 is TGTGCCAGCAGCTTATACAATTATGGGGGGGGCAATCAGCCCCAGCATTTT.

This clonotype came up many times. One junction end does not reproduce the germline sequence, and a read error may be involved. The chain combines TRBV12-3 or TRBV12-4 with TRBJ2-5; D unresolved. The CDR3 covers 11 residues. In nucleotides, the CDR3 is TGCGCCAGCAGCTACCAAGAGACCCAGTACTTC. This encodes CASSYQETQYF.

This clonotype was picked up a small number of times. The CDR3 bases are TGCGCCAGCAGCTTAACTGGACTAGCCTCCACCGGGGAGCTGTTTTTT. Protein: CASSLTGLASTGELFF. This chain connects TRBV5-1 to TRBJ2-2, with 8 nucleotides matching TRBD2. The CDR3 is made up of 16 amino acids. Germline CDR1 and CDR2: SGHRS and YFSETQ. The V and J ends lost 2 bases and 4 bases, in that order; junction bases with no gene match: 7. Together with reference TRBV5-1 and TRBJ2-2, the CDR3 gives the full variable domain: KAGVTQTPRYLIKTRGQQVTLSCSPISGHRSVSWYQQTPGQGLQFLFEYFSETQRNKGNFPGRFSGRQFSNSRSEMNVSTLELGDSALYLCASSLTGLASTGELFFGEGSRLTVL.

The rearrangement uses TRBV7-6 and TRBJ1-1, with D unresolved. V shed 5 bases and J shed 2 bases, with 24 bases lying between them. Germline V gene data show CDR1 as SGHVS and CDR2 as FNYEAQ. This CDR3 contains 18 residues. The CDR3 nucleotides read TGTGCCAGCAGCGCGAAGCCGGGGATGGCAGCCTCTAACACTGAAGCTTTCTTT. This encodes CASSAKPGMAASNTEAFF.

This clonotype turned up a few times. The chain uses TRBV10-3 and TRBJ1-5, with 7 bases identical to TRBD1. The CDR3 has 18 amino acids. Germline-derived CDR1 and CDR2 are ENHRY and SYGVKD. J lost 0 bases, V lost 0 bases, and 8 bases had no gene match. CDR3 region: CAISESIQGGNSNQPQHF. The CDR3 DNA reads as TGTGCCATCAGTGAGTCGATTCAGGGGGGCAATAGCAATCAGCCCCAGCATTTT.

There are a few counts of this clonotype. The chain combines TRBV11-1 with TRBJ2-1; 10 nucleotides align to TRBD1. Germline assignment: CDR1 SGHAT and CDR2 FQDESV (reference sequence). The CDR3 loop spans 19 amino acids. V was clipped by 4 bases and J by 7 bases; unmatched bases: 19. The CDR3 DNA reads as TGTGCCAGCAGCTCCGGACAGGGGGTTATCTCATTGGCGTGGAATGAGCAGTTCTTC. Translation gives CASSSGQGVISLAWNEQFF.

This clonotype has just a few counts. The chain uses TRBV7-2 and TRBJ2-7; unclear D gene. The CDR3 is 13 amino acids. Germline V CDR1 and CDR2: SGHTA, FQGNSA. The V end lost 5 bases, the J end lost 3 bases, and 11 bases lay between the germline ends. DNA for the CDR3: TGTGCCAGCAGCGAGCGAAGAAACTACGAGCAGTACTTC. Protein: CASSERRNYEQYF.

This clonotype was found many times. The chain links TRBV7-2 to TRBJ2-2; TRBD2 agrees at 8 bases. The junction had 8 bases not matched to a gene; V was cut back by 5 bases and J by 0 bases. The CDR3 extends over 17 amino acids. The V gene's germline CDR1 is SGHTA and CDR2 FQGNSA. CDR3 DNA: TGTGCCAGCAGCCCTGCAGTCGGGGGGGCGAACACCGGGGAGCTGTTTTTT. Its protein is CASSPAVGGANTGELFF.

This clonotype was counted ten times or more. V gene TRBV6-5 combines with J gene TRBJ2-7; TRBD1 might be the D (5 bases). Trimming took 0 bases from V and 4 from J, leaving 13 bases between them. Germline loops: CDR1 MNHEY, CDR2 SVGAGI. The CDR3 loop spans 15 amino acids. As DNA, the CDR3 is TGTGCCAGCAGTTACTCGACTGGGGCGCAGTACGAGCAGTACGTC. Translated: CASSYSTGAQYEQYV.

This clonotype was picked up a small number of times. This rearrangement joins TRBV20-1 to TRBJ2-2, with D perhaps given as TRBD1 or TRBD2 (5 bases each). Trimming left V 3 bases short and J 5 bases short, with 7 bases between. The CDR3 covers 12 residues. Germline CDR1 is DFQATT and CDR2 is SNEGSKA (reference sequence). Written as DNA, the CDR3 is TGCAGTGCTAGTGGGGGAACCGGGGAGCTGTTTTTT. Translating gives CSASGGTGELFF.

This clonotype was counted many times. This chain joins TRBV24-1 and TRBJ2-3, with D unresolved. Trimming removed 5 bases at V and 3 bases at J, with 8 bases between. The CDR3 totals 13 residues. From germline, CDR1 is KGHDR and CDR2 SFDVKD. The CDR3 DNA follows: TGTGCCACCAGTGTGGGGTCTACAGATACGCAGTATTTT. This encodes CATSVGSTDTQYF.

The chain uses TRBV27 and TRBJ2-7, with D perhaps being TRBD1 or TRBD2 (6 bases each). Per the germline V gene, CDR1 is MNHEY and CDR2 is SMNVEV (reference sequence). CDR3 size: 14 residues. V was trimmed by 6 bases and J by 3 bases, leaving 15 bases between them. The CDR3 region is CASRARGGFYEQYF. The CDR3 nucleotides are TGTGCCAGCAGGGCGAGAGGGGGGTTCTACGAGCAGTACTTC.

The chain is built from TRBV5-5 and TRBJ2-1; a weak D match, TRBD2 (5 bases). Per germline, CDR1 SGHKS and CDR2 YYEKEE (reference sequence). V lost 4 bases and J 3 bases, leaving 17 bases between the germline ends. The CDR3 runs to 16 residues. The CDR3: CASSALGEGIYNEQFF. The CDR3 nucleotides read TGTGCCAGCAGCGCCCTTGGTGAGGGAATCTACAATGAGCAGTTCTTC.